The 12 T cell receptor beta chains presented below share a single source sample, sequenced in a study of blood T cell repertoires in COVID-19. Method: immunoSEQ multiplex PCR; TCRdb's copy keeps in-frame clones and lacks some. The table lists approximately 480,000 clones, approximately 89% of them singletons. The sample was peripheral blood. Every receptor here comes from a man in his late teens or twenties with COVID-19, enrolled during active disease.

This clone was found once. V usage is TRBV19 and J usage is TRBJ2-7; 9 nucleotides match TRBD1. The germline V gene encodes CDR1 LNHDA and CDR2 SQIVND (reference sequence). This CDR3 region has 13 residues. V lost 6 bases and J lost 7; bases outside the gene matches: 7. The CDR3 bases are TGTGCCAGTAGGGAACAGGGGGCGAGGGAGCAGTACTTC. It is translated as CASREQGAREQYF.

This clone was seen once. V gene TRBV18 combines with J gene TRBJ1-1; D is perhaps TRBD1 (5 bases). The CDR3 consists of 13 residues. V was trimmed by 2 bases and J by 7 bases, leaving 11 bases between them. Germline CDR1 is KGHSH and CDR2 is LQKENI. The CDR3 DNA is TGTGCCAGCTCACCAGGGTCCCAGGGTGAAGCTTTCTTT. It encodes CASSPGSQGEAFF.

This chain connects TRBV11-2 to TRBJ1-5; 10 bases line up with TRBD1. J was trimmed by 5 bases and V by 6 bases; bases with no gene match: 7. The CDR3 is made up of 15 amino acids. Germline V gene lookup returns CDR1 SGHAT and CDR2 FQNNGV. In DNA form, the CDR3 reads TGTGCCAGCAGTCTCGACAGGGGGCGGTATCAGCCCCAGCATTTT. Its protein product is CASSLDRGRYQPQHF.

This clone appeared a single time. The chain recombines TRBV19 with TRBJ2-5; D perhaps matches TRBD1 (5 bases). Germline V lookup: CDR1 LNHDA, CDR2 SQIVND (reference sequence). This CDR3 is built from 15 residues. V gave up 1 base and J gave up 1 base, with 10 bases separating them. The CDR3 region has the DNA TGTGCCAGTAGTATAGCGGTAGACAGCCAAGAGACCCAGTACTTC. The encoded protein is CASSIAVDSQETQYF.

This CDR3 is CASRGLAGREQFF. In nucleotides, the CDR3 is TGTGCCAGCAGGGGACTAGCGGGGCGGGAGCAGTTCTTC. The rearrangement links TRBV12-3 or TRBV12-4 to TRBJ2-1; TRBD2 aligns across 13 bases. The V segment lost 6 bases and the J segment 10 bases; nucleotides outside the gene matches: 3. The CDR3 totals 13 residues.

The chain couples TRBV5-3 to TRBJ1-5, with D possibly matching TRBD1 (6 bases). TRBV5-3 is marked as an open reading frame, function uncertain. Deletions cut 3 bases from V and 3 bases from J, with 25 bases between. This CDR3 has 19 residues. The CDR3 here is CARSYDCSKQGRDNQPQHF. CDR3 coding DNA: TGTGCCAGAAGCTATGACTGCTCCAAACAGGGCCGTGACAATCAGCCCCAGCATTTT.

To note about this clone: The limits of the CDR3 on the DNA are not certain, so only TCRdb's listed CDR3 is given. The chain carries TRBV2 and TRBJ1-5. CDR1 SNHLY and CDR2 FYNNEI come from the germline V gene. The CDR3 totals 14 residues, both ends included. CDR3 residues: CASSERSAILAQHF.

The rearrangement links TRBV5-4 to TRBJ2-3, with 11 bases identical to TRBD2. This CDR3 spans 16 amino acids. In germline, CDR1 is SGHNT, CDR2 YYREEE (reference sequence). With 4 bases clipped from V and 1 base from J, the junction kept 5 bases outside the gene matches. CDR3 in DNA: TGTGCCAGCAGCAAAACTAGCGGGGGTCGCACAGATACGCAGTATTTT. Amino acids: CASSKTSGGRTDTQYF.

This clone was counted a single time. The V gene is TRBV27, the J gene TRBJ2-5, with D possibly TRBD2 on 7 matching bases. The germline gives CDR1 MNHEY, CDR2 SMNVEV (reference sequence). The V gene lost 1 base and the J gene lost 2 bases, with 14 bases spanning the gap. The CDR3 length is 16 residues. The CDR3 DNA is TGTGCCAGCAGTTTATTAGGCGGGGGCGTTCAAGAGACCCAGTACTTC. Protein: CASSLLGGGVQETQYF.

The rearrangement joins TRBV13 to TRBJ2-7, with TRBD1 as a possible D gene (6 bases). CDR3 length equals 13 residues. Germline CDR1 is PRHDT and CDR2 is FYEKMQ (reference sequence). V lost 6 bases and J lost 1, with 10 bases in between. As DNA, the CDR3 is TGTGCCAGCAGGGTGACAGGATCCTACGAGCAGTACTTC. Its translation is CASRVTGSYEQYF.

The CDR3 loop is CASSPSHGGSTDTQYF. In nucleotides, the CDR3 is TGTGCCAGCTCACCGAGTCACGGGGGGAGCACAGATACGCAGTATTTT. The rearrangement uses TRBV18 and TRBJ2-3; 7 nucleotides line up with TRBD2. CDR1 KGHSH and CDR2 LQKENI come from the germline V gene. The CDR3 spans 16 residues. The trim removed 3 bases at V and 0 bases at J, leaving 6 bases unmatched.

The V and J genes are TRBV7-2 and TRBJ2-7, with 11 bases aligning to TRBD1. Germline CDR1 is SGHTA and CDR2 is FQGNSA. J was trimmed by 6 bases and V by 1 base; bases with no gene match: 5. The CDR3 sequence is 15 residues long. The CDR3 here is CASSLGGTGGSEQYF. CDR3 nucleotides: TGTGCCAGCAGCTTAGGGGGGACAGGGGGAAGCGAGCAGTACTTC.